What follows are 29 T cell receptor beta chains derived from one specimen sequenced in a study of siplizumab effects on memory and regulatory T cells. Measured with immunoSEQ multiplex PCR; TCRdb has only the in-frame clones, and not every one. The data show approximately 75,000 clones, with 90% to 95% seen just once and about 5% held by the top ten. Sequenced sample: CD8+ T cells sorted from blood. The receptors derive from a human donor in good health.

The chain is built from TRBV27 and TRBJ2-4, with 11 bases matching TRBD2. The ends lost 5 bases at V and 8 bases at J; junction bases unmatched: 5. This CDR3 is 14 amino acids long. Germline V gene lookup returns CDR1 MNHEY and CDR2 SMNVEV (reference sequence). For the CDR3, the DNA is TGTGCCAGCAGTGTCTCGGGACTAGCGGACATTCAGTACTTC. Translated, it gives CASSVSGLADIQYF.

The rearrangement uses TRBV27 and TRBJ2-1; 8 bases are a match to TRBD2. V lost 5 bases, J lost 5 bases, and 11 bases stayed unmatched. This CDR3 has 16 residues. Germline V gives CDR1 MNHEY, CDR2 SMNVEV (reference sequence). CDR3 DNA: TGTGCCAGCAGTCTCTACTCGGGGGGGGCCAACAATGAGCAGTTCTTC. It encodes CASSLYSGGANNEQFF.

The chain recombines TRBV10-1 with TRBJ1-1, with TRBD1 as a possible D gene (6 bases). The germline V gene encodes CDR1 WNHNN and CDR2 SYGVQD (reference sequence). The CDR3 totals 14 residues. Trimming took off 1 base at V and 5 bases at J, with 11 bases between the two ends. For the CDR3, the DNA is TGCGCCAGCAGTGAGTGGGCAGGGGCTACTGAAGCTTTCTTT. This codes for CASSEWAGATEAFF.

The chain couples TRBV29-1 to TRBJ1-6; D gene uncertain. The CDR3 has 15 residues. Between the trimmed V and J ends, which lost 8 bases and 7 bases, there was a span of 21 bases. Germline CDR1 is SQVTM and CDR2 is ANQGSEA. The CDR3 DNA is TGCAGCCCCTTTCCCCGAACAGTCGGCAATTCACCCCTCCACTTT. It is translated as CSPFPRTVGNSPLHF.

The V gene is TRBV6-5, the J gene TRBJ1-3; D unclear. V was pared by 0 bases and J by 3 bases, with 12 bases between. The germline CDR1 and CDR2 sequences are MNHEY and SVGAGI. CDR3 size: 16 residues. The CDR3 sequence: CASSYSSWGFGNTIYF. In nucleotides, the CDR3 is TGTGCCAGCAGTTACTCGAGTTGGGGTTTTGGAAACACCATATATTTT.

CDR3 region: CASSEGHEQYF. In DNA form, the CDR3 reads TGCGCCAGCAGTGAAGGGCACGAGCAGTACTTC. The rearrangement links TRBV10-1 to TRBJ2-7; D gene unclear. Trimming left V 3 bases short and J 5 bases short, with 5 bases between. This CDR3 is 11 amino acids long. CDR1 is WNHNN, CDR2 SYGVQD, per germline (reference sequence).

The rearrangement uses TRBV12-5 and TRBJ1-1, with 7 nucleotides matching TRBD1. The CDR3 loop spans 17 amino acids. Trimming took 2 bases from V and 5 from J; bases not matched to a gene: 14. Germline CDR1 is LGHNT and CDR2 is FRNRAP. The CDR3 bases are TGTGCTAGTGGTTTGACCCCTTTGACAGGGTGGGTGACTGAAGCTTTCTTT. This translates into CASGLTPLTGWVTEAFF.

The chain is built from TRBV6-1 and TRBJ1-5; D is ambiguous. This CDR3 contains 13 residues. Trimming cost V 1 base and J 6 bases, with 7 bases left between them. In germline, CDR1 is MNHNS, CDR2 SASEGT. CDR3 in amino acids: CASSEGRGQPQHF. CDR3 DNA: TGTGCCAGCAGTGAAGGTCGGGGTCAGCCCCAGCATTTT.

V is TRBV29-1 and J is TRBJ2-1; 11 nucleotides align to TRBD2. With 8 bases clipped from V and 0 bases from J, the junction kept 6 bases outside the gene matches. The CDR3 is 15 amino acids. CDR1 and CDR2 (germline): SQVTM, ANQGSEA. CDR3 residues: CSPGLAGRSYNEQFF. DNA for the CDR3: TGCAGCCCAGGACTAGCGGGTCGCTCCTACAATGAGCAGTTCTTC.

The chain couples TRBV5-6 to TRBJ1-3; unclear D gene. The germline V gene has CDR1 SGHDT and CDR2 YYEEEE. V shed 2 bases and J shed 0 bases, with 9 bases lying between them. The CDR3 sequence is 15 residues long. The CDR3 DNA reads TGTGCCAGCAGCTTCGGCCTGAGCTCTGGAAACACCATATATTTT. This translates into CASSFGLSSGNTIYF. Together with reference TRBV5-6 and TRBJ1-3, the CDR3 gives the full variable domain: DAGVTQSPTHLIKTRGQQVTLRCSPKSGHDTVSWYQQALGQGPQFIFQYYEEEERQRGNFPDRFSGHQFPNYSSELNVNALLLGDSALYLCASSFGLSSGNTIYFGEGSWLTVV.

The gene calls are TRBV19 and TRBJ1-1, with a tentative D call TRBD1 (6 bases). CDR3 length equals 13 residues. CDR1 and CDR2 (germline): LNHDA, SQIVND (reference sequence). With 3 bases removed from V and 7 bases from J, the gap between germline ends came to 12 bases. CDR3 in amino acids: CASSITTGVEAFF. CDR3 DNA: TGTGCCAGTAGTATTACGACAGGAGTTGAAGCTTTCTTT.

The chain has TRBV7-9 and TRBJ2-3, with a possible D match to TRBD1 (5 bases). Looked up from germline, CDR1 is SEHNR and CDR2 is FQNEAQ (reference sequence). Trimming left V 7 bases short and J 4 bases short, with 9 bases between. The CDR3 contains 12 residues. The CDR3 loop is CASTVGADTQYF. The CDR3 region has the DNA TGTGCCAGCACCGTAGGGGCAGATACGCAGTATTTT. Looking up the rest from reference TRBV7-9 and TRBJ2-3 gives the full variable domain: DTGVSQNPRHKITKRGQNVTFRCDPISEHNRLYWYRQTLGQGPEFLTYFQNEAQLEKSRLLSDRFSAERPKGSFSTLEIQRTEQGDSAMYLCASTVGADTQYFGPGTRLTVL.

The chain is built from TRBV7-2 and TRBJ1-5, with 8 nucleotides matching TRBD1. CDR1 is SGHTA, CDR2 FQGNSA, per germline. The CDR3 length is 15 residues. Unmatched junction bases numbered 6, after V lost 5 bases and J lost 3 bases. The CDR3 nucleotides read TGTGCCAGCAGCCCTACAGGGGGATTCAATCAGCCCCAGCATTTT. Protein: CASSPTGGFNQPQHF.

The chain recombines TRBV7-9 with TRBJ1-2; 9 bases are a match to TRBD1. Germline CDR1 SEHNR, CDR2 FQNEAQ (reference sequence). The V gene end was trimmed by 4 bases and the J gene end by 4 bases; junction bases not matched to a gene: 16. The CDR3 has 18 residues. The CDR3 nucleotides read TGTGCCAGCAGCTATCTGGGACAGGGATACTATTCGGGCTATGGCTACACCTTC. Translated: CASSYLGQGYYSGYGYTF.

In DNA form, the CDR3 reads TGTGCCAGCAGTTATCCGCACAGGGTACCCTACGAGCAGTACTTC. This translates into CASSYPHRVPYEQYF. The chain combines TRBV6-7 with TRBJ2-7, with D maybe TRBD1 (6 bases). TRBV6-7 belongs to the ORF category, with a function that is uncertain. The CDR3 runs 15 residues. Trimming left V 3 bases short and J 2 bases short, with 14 bases between.

J is TRBJ2-3 and V is TRBV9, with D unresolved. CDR3 size: 13 residues. Germline loops: CDR1 SGDLS, CDR2 YYNGEE. The ends were cut back, 4 bases at V and 0 bases at J, with 6 bases in the middle. The chain's CDR3 is CASSHSSTDTQYF. CDR3 DNA sequence: TGTGCCAGCAGCCATAGTAGCACAGATACGCAGTATTTT.

V gene TRBV29-1 combines with J gene TRBJ2-5; D is undetermined. Germline assignment: CDR1 SQVTM and CDR2 ANQGSEA. Trimming stripped 6 bases from V and 5 bases from J, with 10 bases between. This CDR3 has 11 residues. The CDR3, as DNA: TGCAGCGTGGCCGCTGGGGAGACCCAGTACTTC. It specifies CSVAAGETQYF.

This clone was seen just once. This chain links TRBV15 with TRBJ2-7; maybe TRBD2 (5 bases). This CDR3 is 13 amino acids long. V was cut by 3 bases and J by 6 bases, with 12 bases left in between. Germline V CDR1 and CDR2: LNHNV, YYDKDF (reference sequence). The CDR3 coding sequence is TGTGCCACCAGCAGGGGAACGGGGAGCGAGCAGTACTTC. Translated, it gives CATSRGTGSEQYF.

The CDR3 sequence: CASSEVLRPINQPQHF. CDR3 coding DNA: TGTGCCAGCAGTGAAGTTTTGCGGCCCATTAATCAGCCCCAGCATTTT. The chain combines TRBV6-1 with TRBJ1-5; no clear D gene. The CDR3 has 16 amino acids. Trimming cost V 1 base and J 4 bases, with 14 bases left between them. Germline V gives CDR1 MNHNS, CDR2 SASEGT.

J is TRBJ2-7 and V is TRBV28, with D unclear. V gave up 5 bases and J gave up 0 bases, with 11 bases separating them. The CDR3 is made up of 14 amino acids. Germline assignment: CDR1 MDHEN and CDR2 SYDVKM. CDR3 coding DNA: TGTGCCAGCAGTCTGCAGATGAGCTCCTACGAGCAGTACTTC. Residues: CASSLQMSSYEQYF.

The J gene is TRBJ1-1, the V gene TRBV7-3; tentatively, D is TRBD1 (5 bases). The CDR3 has 14 residues. V gave up 1 base and J gave up 4 bases, with 10 bases separating them. The germline V gene encodes CDR1 SGHTA and CDR2 FQGTGA. The chain's CDR3 is CASSLMGRGTEAFF. CDR3 DNA: TGTGCCAGCAGCTTAATGGGGCGGGGCACTGAAGCTTTCTTT.

This chain uses TRBV5-4 with TRBJ1-1, with 9 bases matching TRBD1. The J segment lost 7 bases and the V segment lost 0 bases, leaving 13 bases of the junction unmatched. CDR1 is SGHNT and CDR2 is YYREEE in the germline V gene (reference sequence). The length of the CDR3 is 17 residues. CDR3 coding DNA: TGTGCCAGCAGCTTGGCCGTAGGGACAGGGAAGGACGGTGAAGCTTTCTTT. Encoded protein: CASSLAVGTGKDGEAFF.

The rearrangement joins TRBV27 to TRBJ2-1; maybe TRBD1 (8 bases). V gave up 5 bases and J gave up 9 bases, with 17 bases separating them. The CDR3 runs 14 residues. Germline V gene data show CDR1 as MNHEY and CDR2 as SMNVEV (reference sequence). CDR3 in amino acids: CASSPLQGEGEQFF. The CDR3 region has the DNA TGTGCCAGCAGTCCACTACAGGGGGAGGGTGAGCAGTTCTTC.

CDR3 residues: CASSSLIAGDTGELFF. CDR3 coding DNA: TGTGCCAGCAGCTCGCTTATAGCGGGGGACACCGGGGAGCTGTTTTTT. The chain couples TRBV13 to TRBJ2-2; 9 nucleotides agree with TRBD2. CDR3 length: 16 residues. Germline lookup yields CDR1 PRHDT and CDR2 FYEKMQ (reference sequence). With 4 bases clipped from V and 3 bases from J, the junction kept 6 bases outside the gene matches.

The rearrangement links TRBV7-9 to TRBJ2-1; no reliable D call. In germline, CDR1 is SEHNR, CDR2 FQNEAQ (reference sequence). The CDR3 totals 14 residues. Trimming removed 0 bases at V and 6 bases at J, with 9 bases between. The CDR3, as DNA: TGTGCCAGCAGCTTAGCGTATGTCCCCAATGAGCAGTTCTTC. This translates into CASSLAYVPNEQFF.

The chain carries TRBV2 and TRBJ1-5; D gene uncertain. Looked up from germline, CDR1 is SNHLY and CDR2 is FYNNEI. The CDR3 totals 13 residues. The V end lost 1 base, the J end lost 4 bases, and 5 bases lay between the germline ends. CDR3 nucleotide sequence: TGTGCCAGCAGTGAAGTAGAGAATCAGCCCCAGCATTTT. Its translation: CASSEVENQPQHF.

V is TRBV5-1 and J is TRBJ2-3, with D perhaps being TRBD1 or TRBD2 (5 bases each). This CDR3 spans 17 amino acids. Looked up from germline, CDR1 is SGHRS and CDR2 is YFSETQ. V lost 0 bases and J 3 bases, leaving 17 bases between the germline ends. This chain's CDR3 is CASSLEGLDLSTDTQYF. The CDR3 DNA reads as TGCGCCAGCAGCTTGGAGGGGTTGGACTTAAGTACAGATACGCAGTATTTT.

The chain uses TRBV30 and TRBJ2-2; D unclear. In germline, CDR1 is GTSNPN, CDR2 SVGIG (reference sequence). The CDR3 is 12 residues long. V was pared by 5 bases and J by 2 bases, with 6 bases between. CDR3 amino acids: CAWVGNTGELFF. The DNA of the CDR3 is TGTGCCTGGGTGGGAAACACCGGGGAGCTGTTTTTT.

This CDR3 is CASSVEGSGNTIYF. The DNA for the CDR3 is TGTGCCAGCAGCGTGGAAGGCTCTGGAAACACCATATATTTT. V and J are TRBV9 and TRBJ1-3, with D unresolved. Germline V gene data show CDR1 as SGDLS and CDR2 as YYNGEE. Trimming removed 2 bases at V and 0 bases at J, with 6 bases between. This CDR3 is 14 amino acids long.